What follows are 19 T cell receptor beta chains derived from one specimen sequenced in a study of blood T cells in healthy people across ages. For the second PCR, which ran for about 6 to 12 cycles, a sample-barcoded 5' primer and a J-beta primer mix were used. TCRdb redid the calling of the 5' RACE reads with MiXCR, one entry per CDR3 protein. The sample gives fewer than 1,000,000 distinct CDR3 sequences, about 45% of which show up once; over 15% is in the top ten. Sequenced material: blood. Receptors were obtained from a man at least 80 years old in good health.

This rearrangement joins TRBV29-1 to TRBJ2-7; 7 bases agree with TRBD1. V lost 4 bases and J lost 3; bases outside the gene matches: 3. CDR3 length: 12 residues. Germline loops: CDR1 SQVTM, CDR2 ANQGSEA. The CDR3 sequence is CSVAAGGYEQYF. The CDR3 region has the DNA TGCAGCGTTGCGGCAGGGGGCTACGAGCAGTACTTC.

V gene TRBV6-2 or TRBV6-3 combines with J gene TRBJ2-1, with D possibly TRBD2 on 6 matching bases. The CDR3 is made up of 14 amino acids. In germline, CDR1 is MNHEY, CDR2 SVGEGT. The germline V and J ends were trimmed by 0 bases and 8 bases, with 11 bases remaining between them. The CDR3 spells CASSYSTRLDEQFF. The CDR3 nucleotides read TGTGCCAGCAGTTACTCGACTAGACTCGATGAGCAGTTCTTC.

The CDR3 DNA sequence: TGTGCCAGCAGCAAAGTGGTGGGACCCCTCTTGTATTTT. It encodes CASSKVVGPLLYF. This chain uses TRBV7-8 with TRBJ2-3; D might be TRBD1 or TRBD2, each matching 5 bases. Trimming removed 5 bases at V and 14 bases at J, with 20 bases between. Germline-derived CDR1 and CDR2 are SGHVS and FQNEAQ. This CDR3 has 13 amino acids.

The chain combines TRBV12-3 or TRBV12-4 with TRBJ2-7, with D maybe TRBD2 (5 bases). This CDR3 region has 15 residues. V lost 4 bases, J lost 4 bases, and 17 bases lay in between. CDR3 residues: CASSSQKRERYEQYF. The CDR3 DNA is TGTGCCAGCAGTTCCCAGAAGAGGGAGCGGTACGAGCAGTACTTC.

The V call is TRBV19, the J call TRBJ2-7; D is uncertain. Looked up from germline, CDR1 is LNHDA and CDR2 is SQIVND (reference sequence). The CDR3 is 14 residues long. Deletions cut 2 bases from V and 3 bases from J, with 11 bases between. The CDR3 sequence is CASSITVGDYEQYF. In DNA form, the CDR3 reads TGTGCCAGTAGTATAACAGTCGGAGACTACGAGCAGTACTTC. The variable domain in full, completed from reference TRBV19 and TRBJ2-7, reads DGGITQSPKYLFRKEGQNVTLSCEQNLNHDAMYWYRQDPGQGLRLIYYSQIVNDFQKGDIAEGYSVSREKKESFPLTVTSAQKNPTAFYLCASSITVGDYEQYFGPGTRLTVT.

The chain carries TRBV10-3 and TRBJ2-7; D ambiguous. V lost 0 bases, J lost 2 bases, and 2 bases lay in between. The CDR3 covers 12 residues. Germline V gene sequence: CDR1 ENHRY, CDR2 SYGVKD. CDR3 in DNA: TGTGCCATCAGTGAGTCGACCTACGAGCAGTACTTC. This codes for CAISESTYEQYF.

About this clonotype: A much larger clone is a single base away; this may be a read error. The chain carries TRBV5-6 and TRBJ2-1, with 7 positions matching TRBD2. TRBJ2-7 explains the end of the DNA better; the J call may be wrong. The CDR3 contains 15 residues. Germline CDR1 SGHDT, CDR2 YYEEEE. The CDR3: CASSLPSGSYNEQYF. The CDR3 coding sequence is TGTGCCAGCAGCTTGCCTAGCGGCTCCTACAATGAGCAGTACTTC.

The J gene is TRBJ2-1, the V gene TRBV7-2; the match to TRBD2 covers 9 bases. Germline V lookup: CDR1 SGHTA, CDR2 FQGNSA. This CDR3 is 16 amino acids long. Losses at the gene ends were 5 bases for V and 8 bases for J; bases not matched to a gene: 13. The CDR3 nucleotides are TGTGCCAGCAGCAGGACCGGGACTAGCCCTATTTATGAGCAGTTCTTC. Its protein product is CASSRTGTSPIYEQFF.

This clonotype appeared a few times. The V and J genes are TRBV10-3 and TRBJ2-1; unclear D gene. This CDR3 region has 13 residues. Trimming cost V 5 bases and J 6 bases, with 11 bases left between them. Germline values: CDR1 ENHRY, CDR2 SYGVKD. CDR3 sequence (DNA): TGTGCCATCAGTCGTGACGCACTCAATGAGCAGTTCTTC. This codes for CAISRDALNEQFF.

The chain carries TRBV6-2 or TRBV6-3 and TRBJ2-7; 10 nucleotides align to TRBD2. The better agreement between TRBJ2-5 and the DNA end casts doubt on the J call. The CDR3 has 15 residues. CDR1 MNHEY and CDR2 SVGEGT come from the germline V gene. The CDR3 DNA reads as TGTGCCAGCAGACCCGGACTAGCGGAGGGGCAGACCCAGTACTTC. Its translation is CASRPGLAEGQTQYF.

The CDR3 coding sequence is TGTGCCAGCAGTTACTTCGCGGGAGGGGGGAATGAGCAGTTCTTC. It encodes CASSYFAGGGNEQFF. The genes are TRBV6-2 or TRBV6-3 and TRBJ2-1; 9 nucleotides align to TRBD2. Unmatched junction bases numbered 5, after V lost 1 base and J lost 7 bases. The germline gives CDR1 MNHEY, CDR2 SVGEGT. The CDR3 is 15 amino acids.

This chain connects TRBV24-1 to TRBJ2-5, with TRBD2 matching 8 bases. The CDR3 covers 16 residues. CDR1 and CDR2 (germline): KGHDR, SFDVKD. Trimming removed 1 base from V and 4 bases from J; junction bases left unmatched: 7. In DNA, the CDR3 is TGTGCCACCAGTGATTTCTCCAGCGGGGGTCCAGAGACCCAGTACTTC. Amino acids: CATSDFSSGGPETQYF.

The genes are TRBV13 and TRBJ2-1, with D perhaps matching TRBD2 (6 bases). Trimming took 0 bases from V and 3 from J, leaving 12 bases between them. CDR1 is PRHDT, CDR2 FYEKMQ, per germline (reference sequence). This CDR3 has 16 amino acids. The CDR3 sequence is CASSLGGDSNYNEQFF. The CDR3 DNA reads as TGTGCCAGCAGCTTAGGGGGGGACTCAAACTACAATGAGCAGTTCTTC. Full variable domain (outside the CDR3, taken from reference TRBV13 and TRBJ2-1): AAGVIQSPRHLIKEKRETATLKCYPIPRHDTVYWYQQGPGQDPQFLISFYEKMQSDKGSIPDRFSAQQFSDYHSELNMSSLELGDSALYFCASSLGGDSNYNEQFFGPGTRLTVL.

This clonotype was seen a few times. This rearrangement joins TRBV11-3 to TRBJ2-7; TRBD2 matches at 7 bases. Trimming took 6 bases from V and 0 from J; bases not matched to a gene: 8. The CDR3 length is 15 residues. CDR1 is SGHNT and CDR2 is YENEEA in the germline V gene. CDR3 DNA: TGTGCCAGCAGTCCGAGCGGGGTCAGCTCCTACGAGCAGTACTTC. Its translation is CASSPSGVSSYEQYF. The whole variable domain, filled in from reference TRBV11-3 and TRBJ2-7, reads EAGVVQSPRYKIIEKKQPVAFWCNPISGHNTLYWYLQNLGQGPELLIRYENEEAVDDSQLPKDRFSAERLKGVDSTLKIQPAELGDSAVYLCASSPSGVSSYEQYFGPGTRLTVT.

This rearrangement joins TRBV5-1 to TRBJ2-1; no reliable D call. The length of the CDR3 is 11 residues. Germline CDR1 SGHRS, CDR2 YFSETQ. The ends were cut back, 2 bases at V and 8 bases at J, with 5 bases in the middle. The CDR3 DNA reads TGCGCCAGCAGCTTTGTTCATGAGCAGTTCTTC. Its translation: CASSFVHEQFF.

The chain recombines TRBV5-5 with TRBJ2-1; the D is unclear. V was pared by 2 bases and J by 8 bases, with 8 bases between. Per germline, CDR1 SGHKS and CDR2 YYEKEE (reference sequence). The CDR3 length is 12 residues. CDR3 coding DNA: TGTGCCAGCAGCTTAGTGGACGATGAGCAGTTCTTC. Encoded protein: CASSLVDDEQFF.

This clonotype was found a few times. The chain combines TRBV7-2 with TRBJ2-1; D not certain. V lost 0 bases, J lost 0 bases, and 9 bases lay in between. CDR3 length: 16 amino acids. The germline CDR1 and CDR2 sequences are SGHTA and FQGNSA. The CDR3 bases are TGTGCCAGCAGCTTAGCAGTTACGAGCTCCTACAATGAGCAGTTCTTC. Amino acid sequence: CASSLAVTSSYNEQFF.

This clonotype was counted only a few times. This chain connects TRBV7-9 to TRBJ2-1; TRBD2 agrees at 13 bases. V lost 9 bases to trimming and J lost 0 bases; unmatched junction nucleotides: 17. This CDR3 contains 20 residues. Germline CDR1 and CDR2: SEHNR and FQNEAQ (reference sequence). The CDR3 DNA sequence: TGTGCCAGTAGCCCCACTAGCGGGAGGGCCTTCTATATCTCCTACAATGAGCAGTTCTTC. This sequence encodes CASSPTSGRAFYISYNEQFF.

CDR3 coding DNA: TGTGCCAGCGGGAAGGGGGGACTGGACAATGAGCAGTTCTTC. Protein: CASGKGGLDNEQFF. The V and J genes are TRBV2 and TRBJ2-1; D may match TRBD1 or TRBD2 (6 bases each). Trimming stripped 8 bases from V and 5 bases from J, with 16 bases between. The germline V gene has CDR1 SNHLY and CDR2 FYNNEI. The CDR3 is 14 residues long.